This passage covers 13 T cell receptor beta chains from one sample sequenced in a study of OX40 agonist ivuxolimab in advanced cancers. Libraries were prepared by immunoSEQ multiplex PCR; TCRdb keeps only in-frame clonotypes and omits some of them. The table has some 18,000 clones, about 70% seen once. The input for sequencing was CD4+ or CD8+ T cells sorted from blood, taken in a trial of the OX40 agonist ivuxolimab. The receptors here all came from an adult with an advanced solid tumor such as melanoma, head and neck, liver or kidney cancer.

V is TRBV13 and J is TRBJ1-1; D unresolved. Germline assignment: CDR1 PRHDT and CDR2 FYEKMQ (reference sequence). This CDR3 spans 15 amino acids. Trimming left V 0 bases short and J 7 bases short, with 15 bases between. In DNA, the CDR3 is TGTGCCAGCAGCTTAGGCCCCGGTATCGAAGGTGAAGCTTTCTTT. It translates to CASSLGPGIEGEAFF.

The chain recombines TRBV9 with TRBJ2-2; D ambiguous. Germline-derived CDR1 and CDR2 are SGDLS and YYNGEE. CDR3 length equals 12 residues. Trimming removed 3 bases from V and 3 bases from J, with 3 bases in between. The DNA for the CDR3 is TGTGCCAGCAGCGGGGACACCGGGGAGCTGTTTTTT. Amino acids: CASSGDTGELFF. The variable domain in full, with the rest retrieved from reference TRBV9 and TRBJ2-2, is DSGVTQTPKHLITATGQRVTLRCSPRSGDLSVYWYQQSLDQGLQFLIQYYNGEERAKGNILERFSAQQFPDLHSELNLSSLELGDSALYFCASSGDTGELFFGEGSRLTVL.

The genes are TRBV11-1 and TRBJ2-3, with D unresolved. V shed 2 bases and J shed 2 bases, with 11 bases lying between them. The CDR3 covers 15 residues. Germline V gene data show CDR1 as SGHAT and CDR2 as FQDESV (reference sequence). The CDR3 region has the DNA TGTGCCAGCAGCTTAATCCCGGCCCCCACAGATACGCAGTATTTT. Translated: CASSLIPAPTDTQYF.

The chain uses TRBV19 and TRBJ2-1; 10 bases are a match to TRBD1. J lost 2 bases, V lost 7 bases, and 5 bases had no gene match. The CDR3 contains 15 residues. Germline V gene data show CDR1 as LNHDA and CDR2 as SQIVND (reference sequence). Written as DNA, the CDR3 is TGTGCCAGTAACGGAGGACAGGGGGCCTACAATGAGCAGTTCTTC. As protein: CASNGGQGAYNEQFF.

This chain joins TRBV28 and TRBJ1-5, with TRBD1 identical over 7 bases. Trimming cost V 6 bases and J 0 bases; bases outside gene matches: 5. Germline CDR1 and CDR2: MDHEN and SYDVKM. This CDR3 has 15 amino acids. The CDR3 DNA reads as TGTGCCAGCAGAGACAGGGATAATAGCAATCAGCCCCAGCATTTT. Translated, it gives CASRDRDNSNQPQHF.

This chain links TRBV6-5 with TRBJ1-1, with D possibly matching TRBD1 (5 bases). Trimming stripped 2 bases from V and 5 bases from J, with 9 bases between. Per the germline V gene, CDR1 is MNHEY and CDR2 is SVGAGI. This CDR3 has 13 residues. This CDR3 is CASSYLPGTEAFF. CDR3 DNA: TGTGCCAGCAGTTACCTTCCAGGGACTGAAGCTTTCTTT.

The DNA of the CDR3 is TGTGCCAGCAGTGACTTGGGGTCGGGGGCCAACGTCCTGACTTTC. Encoded protein: CASSDLGSGANVLTF. The rearrangement uses TRBV6-4 and TRBJ2-6, with D unclear. Germline-derived CDR1 and CDR2 are MRHNA and SNTAGT. The V gene lost 1 base and the J gene lost 4 bases, with 8 bases spanning the gap. The CDR3 sequence is 15 residues long.

As DNA, the CDR3 is TGTGCCAGCAGCTTGGGTGACGACGAGCAGTACTTC. Its protein is CASSLGDDEQYF. This sequence joins TRBV7-6 and TRBJ2-7, with D uncertain. CDR3 size: 12 residues. Trimming took 3 bases from V and 5 from J, leaving 8 bases between them. The germline V gene encodes CDR1 SGHVS and CDR2 FNYEAQ. The variable domain in full, completed from reference TRBV7-6 and TRBJ2-7, reads GAGVSQSPRYKVTKRGQDVALRCDPISGHVSLYWYRQALGQGPEFLTYFNYEAQQDKSGLPNDRFSAERPEGSISTLTIQRTEQRDSAMYRCASSLGDDEQYFGPGTRLTVT.

The table lists this clone with a few counts. The CDR3 spells CASSATGVTEAFF. CDR3 in DNA: TGTGCCAGCAGTGCTACAGGGGTCACTGAAGCTTTCTTT. The chain links TRBV27 to TRBJ1-1; 7 nucleotides line up with TRBD1. The germline CDR1 and CDR2 sequences are MNHEY and SMNVEV (reference sequence). The junction had 4 bases not matched to a gene; V was cut back by 5 bases and J by 4 bases. The CDR3 contains 13 residues.

This chain connects TRBV7-9 to TRBJ2-3, with TRBD1 matching 7 bases. The germline CDR1 and CDR2 sequences are SEHNR and FQNEAQ (reference sequence). There are 14 residues in the CDR3. Trimming at V came to 7 bases and at J to 2 bases, leaving 6 bases not matched to a gene. Here the CDR3 DNA reads TGTGCCAGCAACCGACAGGGTTCCACAGATACGCAGTATTTT. Translating gives CASNRQGSTDTQYF.

The V call is TRBV5-1, the J call TRBJ2-3, with D possibly matching TRBD2 (6 bases). Germline V gives CDR1 SGHRS, CDR2 YFSETQ. The CDR3 covers 15 residues. Trimming shortened V by 6 bases and J by 6 bases, and 20 bases separated the two germline ends. This chain's CDR3 is CASTRGTHGTDTQYF. CDR3 nucleotide sequence: TGCGCCAGCACCCGGGGGACGCATGGGACCGATACGCAGTATTTT.

This clone was observed a handful of times. This chain connects TRBV9 to TRBJ1-6; 12 bases line up with TRBD1. Trimming removed 4 bases from V and 7 bases from J; junction bases left unmatched: 12. From germline, CDR1 is SGDLS and CDR2 YYNGEE. The CDR3 length is 18 residues. The DNA for the CDR3 is TGTGCCAGCAGCTCCCCCGGGACAGGGGGCGCGAGGAATTCACCCCTCCACTTT. This translates into CASSSPGTGGARNSPLHF. Full variable domain (outside the CDR3, taken from reference TRBV9 and TRBJ1-6): DSGVTQTPKHLITATGQRVTLRCSPRSGDLSVYWYQQSLDQGLQFLIQYYNGEERAKGNILERFSAQQFPDLHSELNLSSLELGDSALYFCASSSPGTGGARNSPLHFGNGTRLTVT.

In its sample, this clone is medium-sized. V is TRBV15 and J is TRBJ2-7; D may be TRBD2 (6 bases). Between the trimmed V and J ends, which lost 3 bases and 4 bases, there was a span of 19 bases. CDR3 length: 16 residues. The V gene's germline CDR1 is LNHNV and CDR2 YYDKDF (reference sequence). The CDR3 nucleotides read TGTGCCACCAGCAGTACGATAGCGGAAAAAGGGTACGAGCAGTACTTC. Residues: CATSSTIAEKGYEQYF. The full variable domain, rest sourced from reference TRBV15 and TRBJ2-7, is DAMVIQNPRYQVTQFGKPVTLSCSQTLNHNVMYWYQQKSSQAPKLLFHYYDKDFNNEADTPDNFQSRRPNTSFCFLDIRSPGLGDTAMYLCATSSTIAEKGYEQYFGPGTRLTVT.